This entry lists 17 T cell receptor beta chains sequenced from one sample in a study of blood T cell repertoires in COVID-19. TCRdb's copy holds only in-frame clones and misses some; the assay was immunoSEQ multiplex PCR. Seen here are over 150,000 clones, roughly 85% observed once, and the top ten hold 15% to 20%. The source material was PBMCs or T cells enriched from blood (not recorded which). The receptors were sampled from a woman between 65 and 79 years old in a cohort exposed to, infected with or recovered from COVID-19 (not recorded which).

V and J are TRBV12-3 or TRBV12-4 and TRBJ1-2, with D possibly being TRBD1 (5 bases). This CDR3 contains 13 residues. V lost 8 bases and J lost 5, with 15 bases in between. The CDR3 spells CASREGLSYGYTF. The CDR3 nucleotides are TGTGCCAGCCGAGAGGGACTAAGTTATGGCTACACCTTC.

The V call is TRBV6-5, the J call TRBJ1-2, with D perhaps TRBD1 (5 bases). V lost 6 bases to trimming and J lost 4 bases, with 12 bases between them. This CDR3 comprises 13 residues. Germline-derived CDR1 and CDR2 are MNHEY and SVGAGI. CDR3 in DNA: TGTGCCAGCAGAAGACAGAGTCCCTATGGCTACACCTTC. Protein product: CASRRQSPYGYTF.

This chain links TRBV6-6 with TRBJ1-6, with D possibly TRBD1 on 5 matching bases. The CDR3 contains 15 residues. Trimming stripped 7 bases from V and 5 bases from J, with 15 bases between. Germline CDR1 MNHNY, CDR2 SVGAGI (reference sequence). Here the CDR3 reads CASNLGGSDNSPLHF. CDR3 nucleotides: TGTGCCAGCAACCTGGGGGGTTCGGATAATTCACCCCTCCACTTT.

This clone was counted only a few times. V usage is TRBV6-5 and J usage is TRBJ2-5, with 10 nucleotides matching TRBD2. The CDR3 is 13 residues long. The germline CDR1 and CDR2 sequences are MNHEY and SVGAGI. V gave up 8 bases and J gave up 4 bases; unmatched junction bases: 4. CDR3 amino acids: CASASGRGETQYF. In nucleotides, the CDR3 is TGTGCCAGCGCTAGCGGGAGAGGAGAGACCCAGTACTTC.

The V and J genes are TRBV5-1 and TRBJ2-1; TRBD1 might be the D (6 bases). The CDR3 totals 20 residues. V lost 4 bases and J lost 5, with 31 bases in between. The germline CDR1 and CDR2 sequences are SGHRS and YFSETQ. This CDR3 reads CASSRAYPPDSAISHNEQFF. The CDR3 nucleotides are TGCGCCAGCAGCCGCGCATATCCCCCGGACAGCGCTATTTCTCACAATGAGCAGTTCTTC.

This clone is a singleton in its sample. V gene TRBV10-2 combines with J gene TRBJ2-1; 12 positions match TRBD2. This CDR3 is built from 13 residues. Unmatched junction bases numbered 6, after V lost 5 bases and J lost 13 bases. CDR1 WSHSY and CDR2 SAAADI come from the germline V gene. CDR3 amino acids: CASSLGLAGRQFF. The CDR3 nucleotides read TGCGCCAGCAGTCTTGGACTAGCGGGACGTCAGTTCTTC.

As DNA, the CDR3 is TGTGCCAGCAGTCCTAGGGGGACCGGGGAGCTGTTTTTT. Protein: CASSPRGTGELFF. The V gene is TRBV12-3 or TRBV12-4, the J gene TRBJ2-2, with D possibly TRBD1 on 6 matching bases. The CDR3 has 13 amino acids. V was clipped by 5 bases and J by 5 bases, with 9 bases between them.

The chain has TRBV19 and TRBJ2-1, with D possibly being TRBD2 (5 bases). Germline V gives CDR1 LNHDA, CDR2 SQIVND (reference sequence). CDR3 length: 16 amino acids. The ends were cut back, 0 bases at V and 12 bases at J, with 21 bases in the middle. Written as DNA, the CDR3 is TGTGCCAGTAGTATAGATGCTAGCCCCCAGCCCCCTTGGCAGTTCTTC. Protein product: CASSIDASPQPPWQFF.

CDR3 in DNA: TGTGCCAGCTGGGGGTGGGGGAGGAGCAATCAGCCCCAGCATTTT. This codes for CASWGWGRSNQPQHF. The rearrangement joins TRBV28 to TRBJ1-5; tentatively, D is TRBD1 (5 bases). V lost 8 bases and J lost 1, with 15 bases in between. There are 15 residues in the CDR3. CDR1 MDHEN and CDR2 SYDVKM come from the germline V gene.

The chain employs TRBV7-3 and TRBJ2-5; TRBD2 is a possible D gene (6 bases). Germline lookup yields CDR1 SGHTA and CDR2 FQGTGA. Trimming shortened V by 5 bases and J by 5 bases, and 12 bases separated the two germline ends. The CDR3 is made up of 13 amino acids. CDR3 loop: CASSRSGGETQYF. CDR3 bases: TGTGCCAGCAGCCGTAGTGGGGGGGAGACCCAGTACTTC.

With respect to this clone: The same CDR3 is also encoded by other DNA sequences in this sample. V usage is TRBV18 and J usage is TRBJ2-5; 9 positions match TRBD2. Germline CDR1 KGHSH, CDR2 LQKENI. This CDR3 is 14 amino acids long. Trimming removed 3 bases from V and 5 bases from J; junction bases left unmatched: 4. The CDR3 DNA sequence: TGTGCCAGCTCACCGGGACTAGCTGGGGAGACCCAGTACTTC. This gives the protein CASSPGLAGETQYF.

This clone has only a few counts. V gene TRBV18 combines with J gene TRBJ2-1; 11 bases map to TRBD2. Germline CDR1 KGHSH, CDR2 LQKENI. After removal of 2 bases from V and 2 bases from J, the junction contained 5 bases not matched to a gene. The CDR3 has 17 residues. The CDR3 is CASSPTSGRGTYNEQFF. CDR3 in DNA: TGTGCCAGCTCACCAACTAGCGGGAGAGGTACCTACAATGAGCAGTTCTTC.

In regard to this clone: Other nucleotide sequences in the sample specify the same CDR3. The CDR3 DNA sequence: TGTGCCAGCAGCCGCACAGAGAACACTGAAGCTTTCTTT. Translating it yields CASSRTENTEAFF. The rearrangement uses TRBV3-1 (or the pseudogene TRBV3-2) and TRBJ1-1; D call uncertain. The V gene's germline CDR1 is LGHDT and CDR2 YNNKEL (reference sequence). CDR3 length equals 13 residues. V shed 4 bases and J shed 1 base, with 7 bases lying between them.

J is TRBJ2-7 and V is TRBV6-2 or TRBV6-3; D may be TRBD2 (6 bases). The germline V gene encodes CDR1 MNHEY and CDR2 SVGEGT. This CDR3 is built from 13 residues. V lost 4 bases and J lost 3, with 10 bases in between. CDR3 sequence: CASSSWRDYEQYF. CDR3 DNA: TGTGCCAGCAGTTCTTGGAGGGACTACGAGCAGTACTTC.

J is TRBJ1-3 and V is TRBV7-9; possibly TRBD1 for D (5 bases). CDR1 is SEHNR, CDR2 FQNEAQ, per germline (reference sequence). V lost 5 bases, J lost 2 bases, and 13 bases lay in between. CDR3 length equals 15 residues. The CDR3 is CASSPMGGAGNTIYF. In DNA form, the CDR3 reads TGTGCCAGCAGCCCCATGGGGGGGGCTGGAAACACCATATATTTT.

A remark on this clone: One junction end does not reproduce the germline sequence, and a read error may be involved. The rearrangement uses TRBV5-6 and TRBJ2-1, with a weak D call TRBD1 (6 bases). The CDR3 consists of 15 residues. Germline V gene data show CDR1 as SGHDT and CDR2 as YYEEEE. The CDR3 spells CASSFLTGRVNGQFF. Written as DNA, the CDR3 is TGTGCCAGCAGCTTTCTGACAGGACGGGTGAATGGGCAGTTCTTC.

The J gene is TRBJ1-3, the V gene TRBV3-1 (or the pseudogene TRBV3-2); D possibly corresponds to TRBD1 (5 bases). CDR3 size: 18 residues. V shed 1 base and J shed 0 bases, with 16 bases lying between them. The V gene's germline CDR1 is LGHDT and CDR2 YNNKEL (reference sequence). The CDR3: CASSQALSGYHSGNTIYF. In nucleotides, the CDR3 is TGTGCCAGCAGCCAAGCCTTATCAGGGTACCACTCTGGAAACACCATATATTTT.